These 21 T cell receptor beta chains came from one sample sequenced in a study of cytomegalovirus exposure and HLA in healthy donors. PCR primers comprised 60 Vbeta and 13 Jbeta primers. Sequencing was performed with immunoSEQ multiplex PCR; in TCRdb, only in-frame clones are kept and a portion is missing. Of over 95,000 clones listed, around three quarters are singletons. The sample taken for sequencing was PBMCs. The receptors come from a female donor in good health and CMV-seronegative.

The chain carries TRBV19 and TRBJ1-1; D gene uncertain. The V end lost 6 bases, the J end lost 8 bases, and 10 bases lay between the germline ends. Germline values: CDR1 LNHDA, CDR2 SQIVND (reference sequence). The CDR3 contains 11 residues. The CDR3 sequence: CASRFGREAFF. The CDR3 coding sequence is TGTGCCAGTAGATTCGGCAGGGAAGCTTTCTTT. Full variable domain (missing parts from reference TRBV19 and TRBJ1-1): DGGITQSPKYLFRKEGQNVTLSCEQNLNHDAMYWYRQDPGQGLRLIYYSQIVNDFQKGDIAEGYSVSREKKESFPLTVTSAQKNPTAFYLCASRFGREAFFGQGTRLTVV.

CDR3 in DNA: TGTGCCAGCAGCCCTCGAGGGGGCTCCATCATGAACACTGAAGCTTTCTTT. Its translation: CASSPRGGSIMNTEAFF. V usage is TRBV9 and J usage is TRBJ1-1, with 7 bases matching TRBD1. Germline V gives CDR1 SGDLS, CDR2 YYNGEE. The V gene end was trimmed by 4 bases and the J gene end by 0 bases; junction bases not matched to a gene: 12. CDR3 size: 17 residues.

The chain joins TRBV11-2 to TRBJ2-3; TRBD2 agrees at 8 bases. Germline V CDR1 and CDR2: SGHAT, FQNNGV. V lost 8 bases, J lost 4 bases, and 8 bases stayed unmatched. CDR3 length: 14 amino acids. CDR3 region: CASGGLVVADTQYF. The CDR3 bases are TGTGCCAGCGGGGGACTAGTGGTCGCAGATACGCAGTATTTT.

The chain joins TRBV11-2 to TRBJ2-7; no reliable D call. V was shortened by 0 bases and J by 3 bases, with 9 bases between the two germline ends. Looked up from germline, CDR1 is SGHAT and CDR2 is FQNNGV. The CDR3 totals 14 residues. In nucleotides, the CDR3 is TGTGCCAGCAGCTTAGACCAAAACTTCTACGAGCAGTACTTC. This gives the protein CASSLDQNFYEQYF.

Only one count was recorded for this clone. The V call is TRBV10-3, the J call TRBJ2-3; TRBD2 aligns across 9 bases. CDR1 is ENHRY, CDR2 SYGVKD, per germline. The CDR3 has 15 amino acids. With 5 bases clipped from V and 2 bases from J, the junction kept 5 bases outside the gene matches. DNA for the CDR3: TGTGCCATCAGTCGTAGCGGGGGTTACACAGATACGCAGTATTTT. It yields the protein CAISRSGGYTDTQYF.

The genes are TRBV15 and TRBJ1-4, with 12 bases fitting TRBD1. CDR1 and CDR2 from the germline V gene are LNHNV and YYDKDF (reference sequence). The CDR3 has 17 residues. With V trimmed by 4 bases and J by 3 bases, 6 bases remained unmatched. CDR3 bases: TGTGCCACCAGCACCCCGGGACAGGGGGCGTCTAATGAAAAACTGTTTTTT. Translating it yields CATSTPGQGASNEKLFF.

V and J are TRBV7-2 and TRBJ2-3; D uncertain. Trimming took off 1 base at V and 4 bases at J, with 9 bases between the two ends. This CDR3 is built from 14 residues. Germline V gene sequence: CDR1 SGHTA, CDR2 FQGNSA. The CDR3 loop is CASSLEARSDTQYF. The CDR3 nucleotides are TGTGCCAGCAGCTTAGAGGCTAGATCAGATACGCAGTATTTT.

CDR3 sequence: CASSYRLAGGRYEQYF. As DNA, the CDR3 is TGTGCCAGCAGTTACAGACTAGCGGGGGGGCGATACGAGCAGTACTTC. The chain couples TRBV6-6 to TRBJ2-7; the match to TRBD2 covers 14 bases. With V trimmed by 2 bases and J by 4 bases, 4 bases remained unmatched. Germline CDR1 reads MNHNY; CDR2 reads SVGAGI (reference sequence). CDR3 length: 16 residues.

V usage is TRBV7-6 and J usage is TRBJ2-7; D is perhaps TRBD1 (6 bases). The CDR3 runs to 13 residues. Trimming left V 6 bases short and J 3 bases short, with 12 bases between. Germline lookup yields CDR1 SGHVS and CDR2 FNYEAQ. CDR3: CASSLTGNYEQYF. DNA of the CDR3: TGTGCCAGCAGTTTAACAGGGAACTACGAGCAGTACTTC.

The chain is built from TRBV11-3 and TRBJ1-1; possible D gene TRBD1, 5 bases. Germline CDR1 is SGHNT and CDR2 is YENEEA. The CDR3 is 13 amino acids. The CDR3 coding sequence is TGTGCAAATAAAAAGGGGAGGCGGACTGAAGCTTTCTTT. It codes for CANKKGRRTEAFF.

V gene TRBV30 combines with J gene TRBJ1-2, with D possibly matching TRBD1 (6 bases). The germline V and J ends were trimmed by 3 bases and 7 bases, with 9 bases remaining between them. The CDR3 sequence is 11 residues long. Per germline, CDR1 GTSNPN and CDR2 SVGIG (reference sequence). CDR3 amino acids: CAWRQGSGYTF. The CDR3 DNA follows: TGTGCCTGGAGGCAGGGGTCTGGCTACACCTTC.

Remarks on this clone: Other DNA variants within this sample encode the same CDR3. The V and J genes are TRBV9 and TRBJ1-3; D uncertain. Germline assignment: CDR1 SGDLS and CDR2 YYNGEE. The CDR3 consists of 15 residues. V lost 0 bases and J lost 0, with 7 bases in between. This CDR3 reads CASSVGGVSGNTIYF. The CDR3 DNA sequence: TGTGCCAGCAGCGTAGGCGGGGTCTCTGGAAACACCATATATTTT.

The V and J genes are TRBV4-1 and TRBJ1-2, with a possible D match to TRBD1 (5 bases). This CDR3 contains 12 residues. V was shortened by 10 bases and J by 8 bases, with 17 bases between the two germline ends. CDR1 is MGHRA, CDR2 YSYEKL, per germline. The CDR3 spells CAIPGNPYGYTF. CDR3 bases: TGCGCCATACCAGGGAACCCTTACGGCTACACCTTC.

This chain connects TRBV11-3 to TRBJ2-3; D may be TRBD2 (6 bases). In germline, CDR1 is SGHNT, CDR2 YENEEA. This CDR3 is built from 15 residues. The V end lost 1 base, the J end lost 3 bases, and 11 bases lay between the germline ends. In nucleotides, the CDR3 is TGTGCCAGCAGCTTAGGAAGGAGGGCGACAGATACGCAGTATTTT. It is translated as CASSLGRRATDTQYF.

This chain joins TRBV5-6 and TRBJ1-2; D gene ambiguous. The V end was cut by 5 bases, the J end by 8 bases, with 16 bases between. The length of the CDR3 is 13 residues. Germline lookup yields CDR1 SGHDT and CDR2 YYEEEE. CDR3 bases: TGTGCCAGCAGTTACGGGTCGGGAGGAGGCTACACCTTC. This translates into CASSYGSGGGYTF.

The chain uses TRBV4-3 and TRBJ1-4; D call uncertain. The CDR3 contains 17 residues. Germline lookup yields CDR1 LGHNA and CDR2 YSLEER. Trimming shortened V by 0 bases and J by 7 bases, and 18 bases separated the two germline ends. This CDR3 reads CASSQEGEGSGAEKLFF. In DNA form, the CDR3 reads TGCGCCAGCAGCCAAGAGGGAGAAGGATCGGGAGCTGAAAAACTGTTTTTT.

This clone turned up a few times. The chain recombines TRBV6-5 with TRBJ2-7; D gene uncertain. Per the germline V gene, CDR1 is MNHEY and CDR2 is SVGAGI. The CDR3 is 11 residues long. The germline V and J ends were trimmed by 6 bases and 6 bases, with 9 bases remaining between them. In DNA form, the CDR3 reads TGTGCCAGCAGAGCTTCTGGCGAGCAGTACTTC. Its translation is CASRASGEQYF.

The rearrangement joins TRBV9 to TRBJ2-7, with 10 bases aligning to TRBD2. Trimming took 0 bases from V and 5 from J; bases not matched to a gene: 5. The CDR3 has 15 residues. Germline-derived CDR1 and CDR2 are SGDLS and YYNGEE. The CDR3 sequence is CASSVEAGGRDEQYF. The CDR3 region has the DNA TGTGCCAGCAGCGTAGAAGCGGGGGGGCGCGACGAGCAGTACTTC.

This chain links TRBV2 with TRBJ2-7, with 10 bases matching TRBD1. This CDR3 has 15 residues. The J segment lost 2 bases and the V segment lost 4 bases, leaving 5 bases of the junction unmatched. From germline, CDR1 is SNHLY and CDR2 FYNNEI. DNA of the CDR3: TGTGCCAGCAGTGCCTTGGGGACAGGGGCCTACGAGCAGTACTTC. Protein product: CASSALGTGAYEQYF.

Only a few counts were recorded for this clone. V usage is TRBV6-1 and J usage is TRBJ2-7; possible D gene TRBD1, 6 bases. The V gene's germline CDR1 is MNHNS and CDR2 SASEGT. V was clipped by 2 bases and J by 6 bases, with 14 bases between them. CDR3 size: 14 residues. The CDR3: CASSERAQGGEQYF. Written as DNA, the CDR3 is TGTGCCAGCAGTGAACGGGCACAGGGCGGCGAGCAGTACTTC.

The CDR3 spells CASSLDPGAGNEQFF. The CDR3 DNA is TGTGCCAGCAGCTTAGACCCGGGTGCGGGCAATGAGCAGTTCTTC. The chain uses TRBV11-2 and TRBJ2-1; TRBD2 might be the D (5 bases). Germline V gene data show CDR1 as SGHAT and CDR2 as FQNNGV. The CDR3 runs to 15 residues. The V end was cut by 0 bases, the J end by 6 bases, with 12 bases between. The variable domain in full, with the rest retrieved from reference TRBV11-2 and TRBJ2-1, is EAGVAQSPRYKIIEKRQSVAFWCNPISGHATLYWYQQILGQGPKLLIQFQNNGVVDDSQLPKDRFSAERLKGVDSTLKIQPAKLEDSAVYLCASSLDPGAGNEQFFGPGTRLTVL.